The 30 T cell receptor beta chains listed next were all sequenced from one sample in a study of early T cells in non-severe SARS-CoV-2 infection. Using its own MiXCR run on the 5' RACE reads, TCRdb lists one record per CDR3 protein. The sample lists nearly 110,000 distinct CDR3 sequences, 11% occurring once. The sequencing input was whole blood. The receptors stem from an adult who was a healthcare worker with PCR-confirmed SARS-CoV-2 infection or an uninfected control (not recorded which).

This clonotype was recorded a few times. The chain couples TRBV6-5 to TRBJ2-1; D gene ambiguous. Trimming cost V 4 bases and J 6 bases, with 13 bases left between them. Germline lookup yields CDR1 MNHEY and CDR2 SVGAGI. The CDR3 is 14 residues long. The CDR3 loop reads CASSSRPGPNEQFF. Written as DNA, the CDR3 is TGTGCCAGCAGTTCAAGACCAGGTCCCAATGAGCAGTTCTTC.

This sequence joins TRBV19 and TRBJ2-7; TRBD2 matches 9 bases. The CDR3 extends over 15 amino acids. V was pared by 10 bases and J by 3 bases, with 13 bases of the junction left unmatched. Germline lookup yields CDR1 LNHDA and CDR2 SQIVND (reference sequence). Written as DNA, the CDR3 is TGTGCCACCGAAACCCGAGCGGGAGGAATCTACGAGCAGTACTTC. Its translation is CATETRAGGIYEQYF.

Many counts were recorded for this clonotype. The CDR3 loop reads CASSQSGGYNEQFF. CDR3 nucleotides: TGCGCCAGCAGCCAGAGCGGGGGATACAATGAGCAGTTCTTC. The chain combines TRBV5-1 with TRBJ2-1; 8 bases map to TRBD2. CDR1 and CDR2 (germline): SGHRS, YFSETQ. Trimming took 4 bases from V and 4 from J; bases not matched to a gene: 4. The CDR3 has 14 amino acids.

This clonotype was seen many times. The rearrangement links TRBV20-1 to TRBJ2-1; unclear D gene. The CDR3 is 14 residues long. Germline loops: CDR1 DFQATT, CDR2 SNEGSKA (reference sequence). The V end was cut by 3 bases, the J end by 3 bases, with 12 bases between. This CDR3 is CSASGLSYYNEQFF. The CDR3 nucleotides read TGCAGTGCTAGTGGCTTATCATACTACAATGAGCAGTTCTTC.

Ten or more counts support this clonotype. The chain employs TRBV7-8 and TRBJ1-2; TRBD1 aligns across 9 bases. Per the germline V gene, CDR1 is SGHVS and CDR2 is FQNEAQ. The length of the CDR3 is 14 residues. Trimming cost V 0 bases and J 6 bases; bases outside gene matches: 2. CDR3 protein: CASSLARTGDGYTF. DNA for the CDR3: TGTGCCAGCAGCTTAGCGCGGACAGGGGATGGCTACACCTTC.

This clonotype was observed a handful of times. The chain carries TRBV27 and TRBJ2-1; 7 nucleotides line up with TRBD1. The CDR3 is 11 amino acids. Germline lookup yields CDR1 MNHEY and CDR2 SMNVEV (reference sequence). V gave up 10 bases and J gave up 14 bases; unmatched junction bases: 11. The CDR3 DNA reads TGTGCCACTTCGACAGGGTTGGCCGAGTTCTTC. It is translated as CATSTGLAEFF.

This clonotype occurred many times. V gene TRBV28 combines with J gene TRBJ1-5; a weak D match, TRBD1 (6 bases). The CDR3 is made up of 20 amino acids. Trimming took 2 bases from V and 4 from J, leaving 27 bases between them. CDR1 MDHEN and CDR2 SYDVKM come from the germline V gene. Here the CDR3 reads CASSLEGGPGFRIGNQPQHF. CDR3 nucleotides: TGTGCCAGCAGTTTAGAGGGGGGGCCAGGATTTCGTATCGGGAATCAGCCCCAGCATTTT.

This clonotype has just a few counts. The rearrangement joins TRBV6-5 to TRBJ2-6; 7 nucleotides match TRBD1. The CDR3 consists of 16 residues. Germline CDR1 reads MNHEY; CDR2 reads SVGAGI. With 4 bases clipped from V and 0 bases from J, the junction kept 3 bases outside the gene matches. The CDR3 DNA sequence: TGTGCCAGCAGTTGGACAGGATACTCTGGGGCCAACGTCCTGACTTTC. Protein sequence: CASSWTGYSGANVLTF.

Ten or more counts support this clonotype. The CDR3 reads CASSEWPAGVQYEQYF. CDR3 DNA: TGTGCCAGCAGTGAGTGGCCGGCGGGAGTGCAATACGAGCAGTACTTC. V and J are TRBV6-1 and TRBJ2-7; 7 nucleotides agree with TRBD2. This CDR3 is built from 16 residues. J was trimmed by 4 bases and V by 3 bases; bases with no gene match: 12. Germline values: CDR1 MNHNS, CDR2 SASEGT.

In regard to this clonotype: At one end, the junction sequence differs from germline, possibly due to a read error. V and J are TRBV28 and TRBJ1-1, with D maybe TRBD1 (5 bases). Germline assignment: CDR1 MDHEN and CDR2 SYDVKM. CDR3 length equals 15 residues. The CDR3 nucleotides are TGTGCCAGCAGTTTAACGAGGGGAGGGAACACTGAAGCTTCCTTT. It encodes CASSLTRGGNTEASF. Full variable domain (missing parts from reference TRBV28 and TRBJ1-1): DVKVTQSSRYLVKRTGEKVFLECVQDMDHENMFWYRQDPGLGLRLIYFSYDVKMKEKGDIPEGYSVSREKKERFSLILESASTNQTSMYLCASSLTRGGNTEASFGQGTRLTVV.

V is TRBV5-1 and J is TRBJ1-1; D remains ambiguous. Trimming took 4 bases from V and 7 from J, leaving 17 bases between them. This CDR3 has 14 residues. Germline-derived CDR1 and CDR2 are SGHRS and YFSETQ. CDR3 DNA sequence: TGCGCCAGCAGCCCAGTCGGGCAGCTTCTTGAAGCTTTCTTT. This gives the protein CASSPVGQLLEAFF. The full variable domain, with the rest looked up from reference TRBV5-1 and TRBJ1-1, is KAGVTQTPRYLIKTRGQQVTLSCSPISGHRSVSWYQQTPGQGLQFLFEYFSETQRNKGNFPGRFSGRQFSNSRSEMNVSTLELGDSALYLCASSPVGQLLEAFFGQGTRLTVV.

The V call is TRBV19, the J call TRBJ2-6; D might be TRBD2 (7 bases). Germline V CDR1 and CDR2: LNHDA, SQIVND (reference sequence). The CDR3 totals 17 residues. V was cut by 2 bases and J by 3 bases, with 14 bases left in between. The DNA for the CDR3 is TGTGCCAGTAGTATAACAGGGAGGGCGGATGGGGCCAACGTCCTGACTTTC. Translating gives CASSITGRADGANVLTF.

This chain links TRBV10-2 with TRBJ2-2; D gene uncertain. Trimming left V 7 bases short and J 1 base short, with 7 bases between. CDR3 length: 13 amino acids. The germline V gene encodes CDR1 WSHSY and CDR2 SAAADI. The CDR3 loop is CASNGQNTGELFF. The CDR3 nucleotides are TGCGCCAGCAACGGGCAGAACACCGGGGAGCTGTTTTTT.

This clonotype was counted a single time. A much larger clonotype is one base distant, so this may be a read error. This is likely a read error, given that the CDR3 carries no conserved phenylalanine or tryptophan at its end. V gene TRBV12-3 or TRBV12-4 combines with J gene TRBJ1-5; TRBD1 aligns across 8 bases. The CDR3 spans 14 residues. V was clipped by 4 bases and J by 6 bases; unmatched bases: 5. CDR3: CASSSDRGLQPQHS. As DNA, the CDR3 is TGTGCCAGCAGTTCAGACAGGGGACTTCAGCCCCAGCATTCT.

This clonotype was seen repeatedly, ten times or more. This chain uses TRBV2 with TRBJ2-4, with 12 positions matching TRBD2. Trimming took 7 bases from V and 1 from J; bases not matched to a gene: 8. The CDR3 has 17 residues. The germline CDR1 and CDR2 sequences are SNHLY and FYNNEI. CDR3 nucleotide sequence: TGTGCCAGCACCAGACTAGCGGGAGTCACTGCCAAAAACATTCAGTACTTC. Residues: CASTRLAGVTAKNIQYF.

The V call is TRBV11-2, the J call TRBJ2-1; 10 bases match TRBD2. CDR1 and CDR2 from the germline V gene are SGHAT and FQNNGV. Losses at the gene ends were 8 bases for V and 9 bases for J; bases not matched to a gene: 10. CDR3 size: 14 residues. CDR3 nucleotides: TGTGCCAGCGCTCCAGTAGCGGGAGGTATTGAGCAGTTCTTC. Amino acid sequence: CASAPVAGGIEQFF.

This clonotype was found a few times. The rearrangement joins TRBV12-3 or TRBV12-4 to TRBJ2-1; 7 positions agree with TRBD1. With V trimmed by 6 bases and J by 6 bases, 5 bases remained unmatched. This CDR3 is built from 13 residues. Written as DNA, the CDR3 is TGTGCCAGCAGGCGGACAGGAATCAATGAGCAGTTCTTC. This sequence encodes CASRRTGINEQFF.

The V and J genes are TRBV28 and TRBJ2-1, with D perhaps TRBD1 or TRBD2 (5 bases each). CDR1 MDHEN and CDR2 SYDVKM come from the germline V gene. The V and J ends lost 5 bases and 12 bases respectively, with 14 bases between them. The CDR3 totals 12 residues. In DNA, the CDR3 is TGTGCCAGCAGTCCTTGGGGGTATGGGCAGTTCTTC. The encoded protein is CASSPWGYGQFF.

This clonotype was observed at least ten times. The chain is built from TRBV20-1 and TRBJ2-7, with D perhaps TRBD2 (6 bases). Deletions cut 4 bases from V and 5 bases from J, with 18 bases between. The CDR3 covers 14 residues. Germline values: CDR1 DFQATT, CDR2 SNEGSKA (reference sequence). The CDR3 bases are TGCAGTGCTACGGGACTTGCGGGAAGGAACGAGCAGTACTTC. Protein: CSATGLAGRNEQYF.

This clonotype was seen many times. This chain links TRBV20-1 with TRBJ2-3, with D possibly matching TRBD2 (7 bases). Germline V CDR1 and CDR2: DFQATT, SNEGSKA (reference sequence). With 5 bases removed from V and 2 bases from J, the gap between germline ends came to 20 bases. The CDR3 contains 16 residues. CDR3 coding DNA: TGCAGTGCTTCTAACAGGGAGCGGGGACTCACAGATACGCAGTATTTT. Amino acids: CSASNRERGLTDTQYF.

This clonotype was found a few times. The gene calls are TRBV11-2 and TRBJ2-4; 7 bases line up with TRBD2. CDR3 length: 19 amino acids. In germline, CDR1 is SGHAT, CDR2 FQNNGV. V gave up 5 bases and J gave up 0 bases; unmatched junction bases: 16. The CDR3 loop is CASSPTTWGGIIAKNIQYF. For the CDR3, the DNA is TGTGCCAGCAGCCCAACGACATGGGGGGGGATAATAGCCAAAAACATTCAGTACTTC.

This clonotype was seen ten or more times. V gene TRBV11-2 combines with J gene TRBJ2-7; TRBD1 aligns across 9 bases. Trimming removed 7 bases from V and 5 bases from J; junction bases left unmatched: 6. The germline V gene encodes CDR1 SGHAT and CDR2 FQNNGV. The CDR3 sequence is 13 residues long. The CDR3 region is CASMGTGYHEQYF. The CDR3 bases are TGTGCCAGCATGGGGACAGGGTACCACGAGCAGTACTTC.

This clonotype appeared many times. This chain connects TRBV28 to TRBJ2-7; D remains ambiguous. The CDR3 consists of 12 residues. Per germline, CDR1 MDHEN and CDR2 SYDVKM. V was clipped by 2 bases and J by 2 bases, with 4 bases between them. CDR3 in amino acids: CASSLKAYEQYF. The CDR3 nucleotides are TGTGCCAGCAGTTTAAAAGCCTACGAGCAGTACTTC.

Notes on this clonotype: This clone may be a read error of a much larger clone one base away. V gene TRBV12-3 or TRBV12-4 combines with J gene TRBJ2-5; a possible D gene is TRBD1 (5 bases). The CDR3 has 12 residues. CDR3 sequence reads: CANSRQFGTQYF. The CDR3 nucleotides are TGTGCCAACAGTCGACAGTTCGGGACCCAGTACTTC.

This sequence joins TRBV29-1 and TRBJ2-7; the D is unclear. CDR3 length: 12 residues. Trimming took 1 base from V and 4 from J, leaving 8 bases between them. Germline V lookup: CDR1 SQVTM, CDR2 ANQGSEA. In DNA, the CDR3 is TGCAGCGTTGAAGGTAGCAGGTACGAGCAGTACTTC. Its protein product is CSVEGSRYEQYF.

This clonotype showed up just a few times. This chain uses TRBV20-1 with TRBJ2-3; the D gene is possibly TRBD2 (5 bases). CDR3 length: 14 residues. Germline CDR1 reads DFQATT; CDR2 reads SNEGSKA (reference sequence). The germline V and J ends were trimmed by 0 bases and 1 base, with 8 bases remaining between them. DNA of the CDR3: TGCAGTGCTAGAGATGGTAGCGGCACAGATACGCAGTATTTT. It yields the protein CSARDGSGTDTQYF.

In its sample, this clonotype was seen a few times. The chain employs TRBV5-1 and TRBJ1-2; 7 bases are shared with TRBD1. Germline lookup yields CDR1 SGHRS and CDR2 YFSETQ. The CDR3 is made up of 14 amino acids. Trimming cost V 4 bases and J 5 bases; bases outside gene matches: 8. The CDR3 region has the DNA TGCGCCAGCAGCCTAGGACAGGCACTTTATGGCTACACCTTC. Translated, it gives CASSLGQALYGYTF.

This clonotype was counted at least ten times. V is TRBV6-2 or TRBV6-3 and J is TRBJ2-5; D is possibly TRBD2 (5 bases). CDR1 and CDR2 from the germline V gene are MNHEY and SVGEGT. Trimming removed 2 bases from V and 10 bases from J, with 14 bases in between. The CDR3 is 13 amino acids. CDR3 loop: CASSYLATPGQYF. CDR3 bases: TGTGCCAGCAGTTACCTAGCTACTCCGGGCCAGTACTTC.

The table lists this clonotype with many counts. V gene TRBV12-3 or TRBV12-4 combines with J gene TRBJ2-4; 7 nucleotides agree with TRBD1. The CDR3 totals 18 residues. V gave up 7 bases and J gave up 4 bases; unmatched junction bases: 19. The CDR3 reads CASIFYGISRGLKNIQYF. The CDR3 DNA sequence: TGTGCCAGCATTTTCTACGGGATATCAAGGGGGCTTAAAAACATTCAGTACTTC.

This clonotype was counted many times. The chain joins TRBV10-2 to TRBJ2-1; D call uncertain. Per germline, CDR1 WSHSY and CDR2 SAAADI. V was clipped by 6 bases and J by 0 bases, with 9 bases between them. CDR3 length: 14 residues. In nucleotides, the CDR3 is TGCGCCAGCAGGGACCATTTCTCCTACAATGAGCAGTTCTTC. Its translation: CASRDHFSYNEQFF.